The clone carrying this T cell receptor (beta chain) was seen a handful of times. Its target is unknown. V was clipped by 8 bases and J by 4 bases; unmatched bases: 8. CDR1 SQVTM and CDR2 ANQGSEA come from the germline V gene. The CDR3 is made up of 13 amino acids. TCR beta CDR3 region amplification was performed from RNA transcripts. HTBI primers drove first-round RT-PCR of the TCR CDR3. TCRdb processed the multiplex PCR reads anew with MiXCR; each CDR3 protein has one entry. The profile shows more than 500,000 distinct CDR3 sequences, about 17% of them singletons. This entry is derived from a study of T cells in Graves' hyperthyroidism and ophthalmopathy. Findings of the study overall: Most thyroid clonotypes with frequency above 0.001 were detected in blood. From stable hyperthyroidism, ophthalmopathy was set apart by a 13 V-J model.

The study based diagnoses on clinical symptoms, serum thyroxine and TRAb, thyroid ultrasound and orbital computed tomography. The source of the PBMCs was over 8.5 ml of fresh peripheral blood. Sequencing used blood. This TCR came from a woman in her 30s with Graves' hyperthyroidism. The V gene is TRBV29-1, the J gene TRBJ2-3; the match to TRBD1 covers 8 bases. The CDR3 reads CSFPGQEADTQYF. CDR3 nucleotides: TGCAGCTTCCCGGGACAGGAGGCAGATACGCAGTATTTT.